The T cell receptor beta chain described here comes from a study of blood T cell repertoires in COVID-19 (dated by TCRdb to the early 2020s). Context from the whole study: Samples covering the acute and convalescent phases of COVID-19 were provided by collaborators in the United States, Italy and Spain. The material from the prospective study consisted of cDNA or gDNA derived from T cells, B-cell-depleted T cells, or PBMCs. Deeply sampled blood TCRbeta repertoires from subjects exposed to, actively infected with, or recovered from COVID-19 were included in the dataset. The repertoires were released in a freely available public database intended as a resource for research on the immune response to SARS-CoV-2. The samples were drawn from two sources: the first 160 participants of the ongoing ImmuneRACE study, and 950 to 1,500 subjects contributed by 6 global collaborators. Nearly every sample came with metadata listing a de-identified subject ID, COVID-19 status, age in years and sex. HLA class I and class II types, where available, came from metadata supplied by the sample provider rather than from assay-based typing.

Overall results and qualifications from the work: The amount of clinical and demographic metadata varied by source and participant and was provided uncurated.

TCRbeta CDR3 regions were amplified from genomic DNA using the immunoSEQ Assay, a bias-controlled multiplex PCR. Per the source publication's procedure: The number of nucleated cells in each sample was estimated from the amplification of reference gene primers within the assay. To quantify the absolute abundance of each unique TCRbeta CDR3 rearrangement, sequence reads were collapsed and filtered. For each sample, productive Simpson clonality was calculated as the square root of Simpson's diversity index over productive rearrangements. This immuneACCESS table, as held by TCRdb, lists in-frame sequences with V and J called but not all clones. Of the missing ones, under half trace to an unresolved V gene in checked studies; the others have no known cause. That table furnishes V, J and clone size, whereas the DNA furnished D and trimming. The table for this sample lists over 250,000 clones; about 90% of them were counted only once. Jointly, the top ten make up about 6% of the sample.

In Seattle, one collaborating source enrolled patients while the infection was active and tracked those patients longitudinally over the course of disease. Each collaborating institution followed its own protocols to collect whole blood in K2EDTA tubes. For TCRbeta analysis, collaborators shipped samples in one of three forms: frozen whole blood, isolated PBMCs, or DNA extracted from either of those sample types. The CDR3, cysteine through phenylalanine, is 13 amino acids long. The sequence is cut down to CDR3 DNA, 39 bases in frame from base 1. Germline trimming amounts to 4 bases on V and 9 bases on J, with 4 as the count of junction bases outside the gene matches. CDR1 is given as GTSNPN and CDR2 as SVGIG, both from the germline V gene (reference sequence). Remarks on this clone: Its antigen remains undetermined. No base-level quality is on record; no much larger clone is a single base apart.

Sequenced input: peripheral blood. This sequence originates from a woman aged 45-65 years with COVID-19, enrolled during active disease. The chain is made from TRBV30 and TRBJ2-1; 12 central nucleotides agree with TRBD2. The CDR3 sequence is CAWTSGRALEQFF. At the DNA level, the sequence is TGTGCCTGGACTAGCGGGAGGGCCCTTGAGCAGTTCTTC.